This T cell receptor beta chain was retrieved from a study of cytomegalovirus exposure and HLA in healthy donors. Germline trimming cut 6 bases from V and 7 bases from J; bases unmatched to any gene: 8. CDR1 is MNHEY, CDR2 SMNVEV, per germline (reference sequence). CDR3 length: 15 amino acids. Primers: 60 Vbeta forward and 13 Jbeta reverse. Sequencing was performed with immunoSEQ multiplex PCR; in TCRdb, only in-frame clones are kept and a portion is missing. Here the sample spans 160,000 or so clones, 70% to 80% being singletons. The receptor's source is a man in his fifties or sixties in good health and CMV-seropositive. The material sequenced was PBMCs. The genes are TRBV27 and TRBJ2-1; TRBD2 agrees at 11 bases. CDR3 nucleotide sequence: TGTGCCAGCAGATCTCTAGCGGGGGGTTCTAATGAGCAGTTCTTC. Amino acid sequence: CASRSLAGGSNEQFF.